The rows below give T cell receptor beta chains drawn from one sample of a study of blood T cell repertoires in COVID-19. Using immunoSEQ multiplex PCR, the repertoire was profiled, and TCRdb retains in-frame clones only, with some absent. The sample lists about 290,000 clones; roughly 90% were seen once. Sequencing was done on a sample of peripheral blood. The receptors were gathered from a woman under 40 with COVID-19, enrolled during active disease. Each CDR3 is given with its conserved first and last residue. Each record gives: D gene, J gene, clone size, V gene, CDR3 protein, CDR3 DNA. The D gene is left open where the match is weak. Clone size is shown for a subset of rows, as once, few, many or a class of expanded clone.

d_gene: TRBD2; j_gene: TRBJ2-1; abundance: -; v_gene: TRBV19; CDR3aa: CASSIVTSGGVYNEQFF; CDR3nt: TGTGCCAGTAGTATAGTGACTAGCGGGGGGGTATACAATGAGCAGTTCTTC
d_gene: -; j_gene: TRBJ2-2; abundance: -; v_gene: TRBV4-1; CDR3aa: CASSQEFRGGRTGELFF; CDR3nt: TGCGCCAGCAGCCAAGAGTTCCGCGGAGGAAGGACCGGGGAGCTGTTTTTT
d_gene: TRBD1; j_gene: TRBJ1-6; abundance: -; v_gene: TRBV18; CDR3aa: CASSPEGQGLLGSPLHF; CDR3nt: TGTGCCAGCTCACCGGAGGGACAGGGGCTTTTGGGTTCACCCCTCCACTTT
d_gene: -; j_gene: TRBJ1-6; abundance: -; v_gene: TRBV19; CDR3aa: CASSIIGGNNSPLHF; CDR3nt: TGTGCCAGTAGTATAATTGGGGGGAATAATTCACCCCTCCACTTT
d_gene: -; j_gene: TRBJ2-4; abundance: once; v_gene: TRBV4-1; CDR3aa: CASSHPGVKNIQYF; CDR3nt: TGCGCCAGCAGCCATCCCGGGGTGAAAAACATTCAGTACTTC
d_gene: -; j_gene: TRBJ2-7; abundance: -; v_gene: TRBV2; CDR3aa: CASSEGLREQYF; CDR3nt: TGTGCCAGCAGTGAGGGACTTCGCGAGCAGTACTTC
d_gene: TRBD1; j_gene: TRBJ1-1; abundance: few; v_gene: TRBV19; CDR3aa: CASSFQGENTEAFF; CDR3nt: TGTGCCAGTAGTTTCCAGGGGGAGAACACTGAAGCTTTCTTT
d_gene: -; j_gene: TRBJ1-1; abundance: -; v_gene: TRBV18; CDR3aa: CASSPSGAGNTEAFF; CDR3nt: TGTGCCAGCTCACCTTCTGGGGCCGGGAACACTGAAGCTTTCTTT
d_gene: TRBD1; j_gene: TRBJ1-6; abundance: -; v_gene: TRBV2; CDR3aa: CASSAQGGVVSPLHF; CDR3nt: TGTGCCAGCAGTGCACAGGGGGGGGTGGTCTCACCCCTCCACTTT
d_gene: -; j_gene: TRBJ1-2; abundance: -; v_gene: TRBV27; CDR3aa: CASSSRVYGYTF; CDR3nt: TGTGCCAGCAGTTCCAGGGTATATGGCTACACCTTC
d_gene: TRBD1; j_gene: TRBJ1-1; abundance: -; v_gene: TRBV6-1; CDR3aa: CASSERDRGRSNTEAFF; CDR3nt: TGTGCCAGCAGTGAAAGGGACAGGGGGCGATCGAACACTGAAGCTTTCTTT
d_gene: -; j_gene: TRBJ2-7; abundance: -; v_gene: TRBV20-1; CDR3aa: CSASLVTEQYF; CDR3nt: TGCAGTGCTTCCCTAGTGACCGAGCAGTACTTC
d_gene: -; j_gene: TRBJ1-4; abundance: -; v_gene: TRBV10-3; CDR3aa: CAISEVGATNEKLFF; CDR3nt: TGTGCCATCAGTGAAGTGGGAGCAACTAATGAAAAACTGTTTTTT
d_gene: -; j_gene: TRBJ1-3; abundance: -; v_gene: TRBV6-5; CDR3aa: CASRDSFGNTIYF; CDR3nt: TGTGCCAGCAGGGACAGTTTTGGAAACACCATATATTTT
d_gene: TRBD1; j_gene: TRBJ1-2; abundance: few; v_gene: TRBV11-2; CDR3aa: CASSERTGGFGYTF; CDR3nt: TGTGCCAGCAGTGAACGGACAGGGGGGTTCGGCTACACCTTC
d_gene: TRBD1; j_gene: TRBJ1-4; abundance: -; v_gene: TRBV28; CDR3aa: CASRAGTGVDEKLFF; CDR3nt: TGTGCCAGCAGGGCAGGGACAGGGGTAGACGAAAAACTGTTTTTT
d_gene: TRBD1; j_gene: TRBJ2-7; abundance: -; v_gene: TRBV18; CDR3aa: CASSPRDRFPYEQYF; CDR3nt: TGTGCCAGCTCACCCCGGGACAGGTTTCCCTACGAGCAGTACTTC
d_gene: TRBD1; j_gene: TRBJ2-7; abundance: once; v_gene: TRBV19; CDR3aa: CASSIGTGEAHSYEQYF; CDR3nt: TGTGCCAGTAGTATTGGGACAGGGGAAGCCCACTCCTACGAGCAGTACTTC
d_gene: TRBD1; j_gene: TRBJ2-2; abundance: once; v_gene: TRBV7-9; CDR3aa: CASIQTGWPGELFF; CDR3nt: TGTGCCAGCATCCAGACAGGGTGGCCCGGGGAGCTGTTTTTT
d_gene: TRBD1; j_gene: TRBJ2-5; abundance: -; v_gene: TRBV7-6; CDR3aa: CASSIYRGPRQETQYF; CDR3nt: TGTGCCAGCAGCATATACAGGGGACCCCGACAAGAGACCCAGTACTTC
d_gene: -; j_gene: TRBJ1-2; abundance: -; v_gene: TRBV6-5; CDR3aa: CASSSRGASSNYGYTF; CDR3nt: TGTGCCAGCAGTTCCAGGGGTGCTTCTTCTAACTATGGCTACACCTTC
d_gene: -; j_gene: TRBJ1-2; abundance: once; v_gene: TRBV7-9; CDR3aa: CASSQYREGDYGYTF; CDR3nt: TGTGCCAGCAGCCAATACAGGGAGGGGGACTATGGCTACACCTTC
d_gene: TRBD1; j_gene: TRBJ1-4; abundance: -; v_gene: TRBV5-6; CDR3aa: CASSRDIRDRRGEKLFF; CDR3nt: TGTGCCAGCAGCCGCGACATCCGGGACAGGAGAGGGGAAAAACTGTTTTTT
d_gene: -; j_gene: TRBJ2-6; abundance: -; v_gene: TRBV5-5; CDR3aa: CASSLQTGANVLTF; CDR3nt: TGTGCCAGCAGCTTACAAACCGGGGCCAACGTCCTGACTTTC
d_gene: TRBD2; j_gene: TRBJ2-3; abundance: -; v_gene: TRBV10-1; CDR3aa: CASSIAGYSTDTQYF; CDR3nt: TGCGCCAGCAGCATAGCGGGGTATAGCACAGATACGCAGTATTTT